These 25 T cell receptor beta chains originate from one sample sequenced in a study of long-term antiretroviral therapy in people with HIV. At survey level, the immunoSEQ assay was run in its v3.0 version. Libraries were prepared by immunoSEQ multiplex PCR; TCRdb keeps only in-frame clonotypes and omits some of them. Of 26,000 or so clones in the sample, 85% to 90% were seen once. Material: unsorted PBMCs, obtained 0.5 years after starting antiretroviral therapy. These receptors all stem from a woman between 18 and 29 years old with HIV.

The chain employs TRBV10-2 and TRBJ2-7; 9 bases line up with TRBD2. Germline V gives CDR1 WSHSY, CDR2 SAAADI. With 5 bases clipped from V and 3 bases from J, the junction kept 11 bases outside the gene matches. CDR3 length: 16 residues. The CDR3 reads CASSYRTSAKHYEQYF. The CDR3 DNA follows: TGCGCCAGCAGTTACAGGACTAGCGCGAAACACTACGAGCAGTACTTC.

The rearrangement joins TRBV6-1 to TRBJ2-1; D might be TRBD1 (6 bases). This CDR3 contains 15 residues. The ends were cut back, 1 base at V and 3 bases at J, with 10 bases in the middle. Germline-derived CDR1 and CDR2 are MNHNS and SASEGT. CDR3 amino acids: CASSEVTGNYNEQFF. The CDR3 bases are TGTGCCAGCAGTGAAGTCACAGGGAACTACAATGAGCAGTTCTTC.

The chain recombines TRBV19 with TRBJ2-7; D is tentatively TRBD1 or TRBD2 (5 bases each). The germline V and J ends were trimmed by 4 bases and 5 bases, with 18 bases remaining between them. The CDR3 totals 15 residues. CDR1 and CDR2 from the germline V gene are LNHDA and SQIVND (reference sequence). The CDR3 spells CASSTTGPRRNEQYF. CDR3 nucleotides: TGTGCCAGTAGTACGACGGGACCCAGAAGGAACGAGCAGTACTTC.

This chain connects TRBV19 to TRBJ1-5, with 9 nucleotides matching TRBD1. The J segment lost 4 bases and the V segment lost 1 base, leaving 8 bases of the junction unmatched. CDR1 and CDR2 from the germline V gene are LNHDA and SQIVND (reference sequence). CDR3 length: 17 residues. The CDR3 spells CASSIANTGGGNQPQHF. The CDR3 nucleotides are TGTGCCAGTAGTATAGCCAACACAGGGGGCGGGAATCAGCCCCAGCATTTT. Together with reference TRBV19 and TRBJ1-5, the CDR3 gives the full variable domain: DGGITQSPKYLFRKEGQNVTLSCEQNLNHDAMYWYRQDPGQGLRLIYYSQIVNDFQKGDIAEGYSVSREKKESFPLTVTSAQKNPTAFYLCASSIANTGGGNQPQHFGDGTRLSIL.

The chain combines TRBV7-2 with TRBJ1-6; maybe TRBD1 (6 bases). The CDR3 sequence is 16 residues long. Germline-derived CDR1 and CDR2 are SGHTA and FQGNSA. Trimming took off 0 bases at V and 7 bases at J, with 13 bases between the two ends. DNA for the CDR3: TGTGCCAGCAGCTTAGCGCTTGGGACACTCAATTCACCCCTCCACTTT. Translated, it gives CASSLALGTLNSPLHF.

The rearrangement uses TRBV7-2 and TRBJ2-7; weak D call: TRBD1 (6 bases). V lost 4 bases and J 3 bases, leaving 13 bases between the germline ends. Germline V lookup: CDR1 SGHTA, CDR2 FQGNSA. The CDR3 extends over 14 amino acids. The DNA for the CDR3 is TGTGCCAGCAGCTCCTCCCGGACAGTCTACGAGCAGTACTTC. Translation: CASSSSRTVYEQYF.

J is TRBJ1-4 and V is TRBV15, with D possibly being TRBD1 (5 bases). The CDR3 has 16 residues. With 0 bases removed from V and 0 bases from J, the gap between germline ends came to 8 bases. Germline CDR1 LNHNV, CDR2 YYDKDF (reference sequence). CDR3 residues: CATSREQVATNEKLFF. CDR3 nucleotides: TGTGCCACCAGCAGAGAACAGGTTGCAACTAATGAAAAACTGTTTTTT.

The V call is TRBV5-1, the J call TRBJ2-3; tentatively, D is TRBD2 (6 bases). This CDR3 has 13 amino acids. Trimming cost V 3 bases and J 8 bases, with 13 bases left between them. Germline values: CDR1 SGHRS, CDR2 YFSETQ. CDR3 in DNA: TGCGCCAGCAGCTGGGGGGACGAGGGTACGCAGTATTTT. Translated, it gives CASSWGDEGTQYF.

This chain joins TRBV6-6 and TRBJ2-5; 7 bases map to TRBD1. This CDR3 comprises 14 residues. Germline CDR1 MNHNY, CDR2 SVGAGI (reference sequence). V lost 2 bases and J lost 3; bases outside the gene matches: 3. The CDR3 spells CASSYRDSEETQYF. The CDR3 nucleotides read TGTGCCAGCAGTTACCGGGACAGCGAAGAGACCCAGTACTTC.

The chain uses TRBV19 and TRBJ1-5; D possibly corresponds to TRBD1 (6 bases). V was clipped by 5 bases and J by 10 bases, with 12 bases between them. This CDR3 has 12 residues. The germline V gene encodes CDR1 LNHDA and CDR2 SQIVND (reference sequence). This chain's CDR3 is CASSFPTGPQHF. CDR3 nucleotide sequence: TGTGCCAGTAGTTTCCCGACAGGTCCCCAGCATTTT.

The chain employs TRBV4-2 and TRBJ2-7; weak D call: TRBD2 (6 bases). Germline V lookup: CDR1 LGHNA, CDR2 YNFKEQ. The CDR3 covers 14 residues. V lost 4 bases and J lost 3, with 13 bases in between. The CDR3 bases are TGTGCCAGCAGCCCCCAGTGGGAGGACTACGAGCAGTACTTC. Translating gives CASSPQWEDYEQYF.

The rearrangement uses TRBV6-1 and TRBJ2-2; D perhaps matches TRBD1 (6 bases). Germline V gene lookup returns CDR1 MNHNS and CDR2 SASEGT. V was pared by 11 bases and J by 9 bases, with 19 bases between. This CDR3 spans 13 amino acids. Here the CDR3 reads CAGLNRASRELFF. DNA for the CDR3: TGTGCCGGGCTAAACAGGGCATCAAGGGAGCTGTTTTTT.

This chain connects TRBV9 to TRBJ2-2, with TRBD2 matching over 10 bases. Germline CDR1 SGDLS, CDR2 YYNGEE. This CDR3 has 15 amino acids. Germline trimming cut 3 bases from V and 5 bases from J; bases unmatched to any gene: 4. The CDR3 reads CASSASGRRTGELFF. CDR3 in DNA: TGTGCCAGCAGCGCTAGCGGGAGAAGGACCGGGGAGCTGTTTTTT. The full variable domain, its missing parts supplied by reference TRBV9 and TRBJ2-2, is DSGVTQTPKHLITATGQRVTLRCSPRSGDLSVYWYQQSLDQGLQFLIQYYNGEERAKGNILERFSAQQFPDLHSELNLSSLELGDSALYFCASSASGRRTGELFFGEGSRLTVL.

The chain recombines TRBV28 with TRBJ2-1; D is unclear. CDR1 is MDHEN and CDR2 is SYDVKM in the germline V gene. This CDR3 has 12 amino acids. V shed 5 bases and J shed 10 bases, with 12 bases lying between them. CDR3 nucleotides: TGTGCCAGCAGTCAAATCCGGGCCGAGCAGTTCTTC. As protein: CASSQIRAEQFF.

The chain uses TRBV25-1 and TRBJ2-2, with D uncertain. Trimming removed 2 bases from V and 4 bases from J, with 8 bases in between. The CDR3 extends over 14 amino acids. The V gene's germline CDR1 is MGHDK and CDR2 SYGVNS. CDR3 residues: CASSETGPTGELFF. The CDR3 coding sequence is TGTGCCAGCAGTGAAACCGGTCCCACCGGGGAGCTGTTTTTT.

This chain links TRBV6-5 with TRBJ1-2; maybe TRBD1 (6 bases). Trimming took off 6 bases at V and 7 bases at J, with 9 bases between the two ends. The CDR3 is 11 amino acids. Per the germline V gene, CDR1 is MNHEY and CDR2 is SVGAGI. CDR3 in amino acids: CASSQGGGYTF. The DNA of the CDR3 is TGTGCCAGCAGCCAAGGGGGTGGCTACACCTTC.

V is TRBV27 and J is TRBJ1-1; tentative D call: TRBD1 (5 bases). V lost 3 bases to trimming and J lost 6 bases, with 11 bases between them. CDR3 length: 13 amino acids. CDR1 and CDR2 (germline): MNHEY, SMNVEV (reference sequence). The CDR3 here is CASSFNMGPEAFF. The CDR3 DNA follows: TGTGCCAGCAGTTTCAACATGGGACCTGAAGCTTTCTTT.

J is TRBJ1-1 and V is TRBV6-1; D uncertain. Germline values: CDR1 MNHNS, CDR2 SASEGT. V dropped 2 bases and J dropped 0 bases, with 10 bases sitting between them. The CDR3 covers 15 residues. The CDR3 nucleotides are TGTGCCAGCAGTGAAAAGGGCGGCATGAACACTGAAGCTTTCTTT. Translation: CASSEKGGMNTEAFF.

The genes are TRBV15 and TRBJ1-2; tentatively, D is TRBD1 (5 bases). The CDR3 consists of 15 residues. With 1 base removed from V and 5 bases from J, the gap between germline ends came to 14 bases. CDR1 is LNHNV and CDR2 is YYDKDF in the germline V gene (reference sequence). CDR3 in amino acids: CATSRASLGDYGYTF. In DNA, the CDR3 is TGTGCCACCAGCAGAGCCTCACTAGGGGATTATGGCTACACCTTC.

CDR3 amino acids: CASSPRSQGRRYEQYF. In nucleotides, the CDR3 is TGTGCCAGCAGCCCCCGGAGCCAGGGAAGGAGGTACGAGCAGTACTTC. The chain is built from TRBV7-2 and TRBJ2-7; perhaps D is TRBD1 or TRBD2 (5 bases each). V was cut by 5 bases and J by 4 bases, with 21 bases left in between. CDR1 and CDR2 from the germline V gene are SGHTA and FQGNSA. CDR3 length: 16 amino acids.

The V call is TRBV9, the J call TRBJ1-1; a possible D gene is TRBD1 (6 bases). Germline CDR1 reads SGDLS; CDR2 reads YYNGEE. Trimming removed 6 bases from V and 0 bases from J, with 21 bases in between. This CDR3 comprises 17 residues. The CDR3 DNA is TGTGCCAGCAATCCGGGGGGCAGGAGTATTATGAACACTGAAGCTTTCTTT. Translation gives CASNPGGRSIMNTEAFF.

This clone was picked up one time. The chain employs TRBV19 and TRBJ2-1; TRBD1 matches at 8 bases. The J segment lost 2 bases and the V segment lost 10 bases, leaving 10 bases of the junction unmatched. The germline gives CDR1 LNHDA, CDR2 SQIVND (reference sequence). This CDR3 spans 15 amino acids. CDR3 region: CATRTGGHPYNEQFF. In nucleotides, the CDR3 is TGTGCCACCCGAACAGGGGGACACCCCTACAATGAGCAGTTCTTC.

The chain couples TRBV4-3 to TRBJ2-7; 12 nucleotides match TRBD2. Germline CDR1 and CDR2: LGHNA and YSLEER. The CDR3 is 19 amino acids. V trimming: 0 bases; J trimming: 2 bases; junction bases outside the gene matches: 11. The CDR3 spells CASSQDGASGRANPYEQYF. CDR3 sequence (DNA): TGCGCCAGCAGCCAAGATGGGGCTAGCGGGAGGGCCAACCCCTACGAGCAGTACTTC.

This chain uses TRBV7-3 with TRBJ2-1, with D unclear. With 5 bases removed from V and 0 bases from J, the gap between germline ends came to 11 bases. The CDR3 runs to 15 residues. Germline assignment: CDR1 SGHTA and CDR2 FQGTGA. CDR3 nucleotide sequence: TGTGCCAGCAGCACCGACCTGAGCTCCTACAATGAGCAGTTCTTC. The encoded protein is CASSTDLSSYNEQFF.

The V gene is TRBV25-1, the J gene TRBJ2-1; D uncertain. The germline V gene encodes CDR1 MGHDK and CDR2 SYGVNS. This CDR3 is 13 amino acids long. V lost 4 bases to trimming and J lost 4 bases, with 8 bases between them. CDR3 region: CASSVSRYNEQFF. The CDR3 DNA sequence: TGTGCCAGCAGTGTGAGCAGATACAATGAGCAGTTCTTC.